These T cell receptor beta chains were read from a single sample in a study of shared clonotypes between healthy human individuals. Some clones are missing from TCRdb's copy, which holds only in-frame ones; the method was immunoSEQ multiplex PCR. The data contain about 180,000 clones, around 93% of them singletons. The specimen sequenced was naive CD4+ T cells sorted from blood. The receptors were sampled from a woman aged 25 to 39 in good health. Each CDR3 is given without its conserved first and last residue.

v_gene: TRBV9; len: 14; CDR3aa: ASSVTGQGSYNEQF
v_gene: TRBV5-1; len: 12; CDR3aa: ASSSTAVNEKLF
v_gene: TRBV29-1; len: 10; CDR3aa: SVTSGKVEQY
v_gene: TRBV7-2; len: 13; CDR3aa: ASSLGWNSNRVQY
v_gene: TRBV19; len: 12; CDR3aa: ASSERQGNSEQY
v_gene: TRBV18; len: 15; CDR3aa: ASSPFDRGTGGNTIY
v_gene: TRBV28; len: 13; CDR3aa: ASTTGQGINQPQH
v_gene: TRBV5-1; len: 12; CDR3aa: ASSPVGDFYEQY
v_gene: TRBV11-3; len: 10; CDR3aa: ASSPGGGTQY
v_gene: TRBV6-4; len: 14; CDR3aa: ASSDLRGPSTDTQY
v_gene: TRBV28; len: 17; CDR3aa: ASSSTGTGGIDSYNEQF
v_gene: TRBV5-6; len: 13; CDR3aa: ASSLTGPSSYEQY
v_gene: TRBV7-8; len: 12; CDR3aa: ASSLAGGAYEQY
v_gene: TRBV10-1; len: 10; CDR3aa: ASSELANEQY
v_gene: TRBV7-2; len: 14; CDR3aa: ASSYPGRGRADTQY
v_gene: TRBV10-3; len: 12; CDR3aa: ASIPSGRVDEQY
v_gene: TRBV5-8; len: 12; CDR3aa: ASSTGGNDYEQY
v_gene: TRBV5-1; len: 11; CDR3aa: ASSLDREYEQY
v_gene: TRBV7-9; len: 13; CDR3aa: ASSLGDYLSAEQY
v_gene: TRBV6-1; len: 11; CDR3aa: ASSGPAPYEQY
v_gene: TRBV5-1; len: 12; CDR3aa: ASSGGRGQETQY
v_gene: TRBV5-1; len: 14; CDR3aa: ASSLVVAGAYNEQF
v_gene: TRBV5-1; len: 13; CDR3aa: ASSLDWHLAYEQY
v_gene: TRBV6-5; len: 12; CDR3aa: ASRSGSADTEAF
v_gene: TRBV7-3; len: 13; CDR3aa: ASSLGPSRGETQY
v_gene: TRBV18; len: 14; CDR3aa: ASSPDGLLMNTEAF
v_gene: TRBV10-3; len: 11; CDR3aa: AISDQLAYEQY
v_gene: TRBV10-2; len: 15; CDR3aa: ASSDSGTGGINYGYT
v_gene: TRBV19; len: 12; CDR3aa: ASRRGAGANVLT
v_gene: TRBV11-1; len: 12; CDR3aa: ASSLGPPVNEQY
v_gene: TRBV2; len: 16; CDR3aa: ASSAAIKTGVIPQPQH
v_gene: TRBV7-8; len: 13; CDR3aa: ASSPRRISPGELF
v_gene: TRBV28; len: 10; CDR3aa: ASSLGRTGQY
v_gene: TRBV11-2; len: 9; CDR3aa: ASTAGRKLF
v_gene: TRBV25-1; len: 12; CDR3aa: ASSEYRDNTEAF
v_gene: TRBV7-8; len: 12; CDR3aa: ASSLGRVATEAF
v_gene: TRBV7-9; len: 13; CDR3aa: ASSLALAEKGEAF
v_gene: TRBV6-6; len: 12; CDR3aa: ASSYAVSAYEQY
v_gene: TRBV28; len: 14; CDR3aa: ASSLVLREGRETQY
v_gene: TRBV11-2; len: 11; CDR3aa: ASSFRTLNEQY
v_gene: TRBV7-2; len: 11; CDR3aa: ASSRSGLGEQY
v_gene: TRBV11-3; len: 12; CDR3aa: ASSLVTDTTGYT
v_gene: TRBV7-9; len: 14; CDR3aa: ASSMLPGPDSDTQY
v_gene: TRBV2; len: 12; CDR3aa: ASSGWTSNYEQY